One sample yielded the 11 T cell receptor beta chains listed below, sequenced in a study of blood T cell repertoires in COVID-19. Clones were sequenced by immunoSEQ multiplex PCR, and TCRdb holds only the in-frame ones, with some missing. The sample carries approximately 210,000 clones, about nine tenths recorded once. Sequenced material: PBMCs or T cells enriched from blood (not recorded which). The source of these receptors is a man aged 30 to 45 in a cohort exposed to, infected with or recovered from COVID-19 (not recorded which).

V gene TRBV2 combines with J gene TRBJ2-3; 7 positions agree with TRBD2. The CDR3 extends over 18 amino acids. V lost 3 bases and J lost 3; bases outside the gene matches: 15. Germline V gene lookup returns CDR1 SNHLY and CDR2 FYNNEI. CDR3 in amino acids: CASSDTGEGLVSTDTQYF. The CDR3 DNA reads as TGTGCCAGCAGTGATACGGGGGAGGGCCTTGTATCAACAGATACGCAGTATTTT.

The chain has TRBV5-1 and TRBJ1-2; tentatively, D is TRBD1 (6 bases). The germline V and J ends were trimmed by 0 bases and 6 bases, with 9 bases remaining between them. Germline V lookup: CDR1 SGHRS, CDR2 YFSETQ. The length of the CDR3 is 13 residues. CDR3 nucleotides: TGCGCCAGCAGCTTGGGGACAGACGATGGCTACACCTTC. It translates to CASSLGTDDGYTF. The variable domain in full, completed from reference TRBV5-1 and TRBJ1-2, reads KAGVTQTPRYLIKTRGQQVTLSCSPISGHRSVSWYQQTPGQGLQFLFEYFSETQRNKGNFPGRFSGRQFSNSRSEMNVSTLELGDSALYLCASSLGTDDGYTFGSGTRLTVV.

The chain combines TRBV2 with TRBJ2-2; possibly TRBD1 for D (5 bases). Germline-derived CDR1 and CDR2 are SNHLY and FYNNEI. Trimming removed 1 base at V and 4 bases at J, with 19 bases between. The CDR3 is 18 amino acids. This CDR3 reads CASSEEPTSAGRTGELFF. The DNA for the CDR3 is TGTGCCAGCAGTGAAGAACCGACGTCGGCAGGGCGCACCGGGGAGCTGTTTTTT.

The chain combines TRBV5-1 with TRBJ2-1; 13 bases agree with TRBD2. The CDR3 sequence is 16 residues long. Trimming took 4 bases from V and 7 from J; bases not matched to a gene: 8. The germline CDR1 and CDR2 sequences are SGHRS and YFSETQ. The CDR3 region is CASSKDPGLAGNEQFF. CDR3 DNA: TGCGCCAGCAGCAAAGATCCGGGACTAGCGGGGAATGAGCAGTTCTTC.

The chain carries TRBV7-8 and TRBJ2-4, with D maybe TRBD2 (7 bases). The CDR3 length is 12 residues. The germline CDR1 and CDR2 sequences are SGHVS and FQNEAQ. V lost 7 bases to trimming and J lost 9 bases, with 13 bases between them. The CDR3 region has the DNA TGTGCCAGCACTGGGGGCGGGGGCATTCAGTACTTC. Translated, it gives CASTGGGGIQYF.

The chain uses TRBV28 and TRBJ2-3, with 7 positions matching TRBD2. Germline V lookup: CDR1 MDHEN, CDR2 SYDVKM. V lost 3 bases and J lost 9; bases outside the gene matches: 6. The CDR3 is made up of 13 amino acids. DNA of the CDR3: TGTGCCAGCAGTTTGGATAGCGGGTCCACGCAGTATTTT. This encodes CASSLDSGSTQYF.

CDR3 in amino acids: CASSLVRASGSADTQYF. The CDR3 DNA is TGCGCCAGCAGCTTGGTTCGGGCTAGCGGGAGTGCAGATACGCAGTATTTT. This rearrangement joins TRBV5-1 to TRBJ2-3; TRBD2 agrees at 10 bases. V gave up 0 bases and J gave up 4 bases; unmatched junction bases: 8. CDR3 length: 17 amino acids. From germline, CDR1 is SGHRS and CDR2 YFSETQ.

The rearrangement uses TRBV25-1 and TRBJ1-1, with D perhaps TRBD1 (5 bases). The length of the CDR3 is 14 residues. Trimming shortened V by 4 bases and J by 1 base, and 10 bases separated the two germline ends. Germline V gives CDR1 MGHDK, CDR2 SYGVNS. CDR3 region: CASSGTGKNTEAFF. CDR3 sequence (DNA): TGTGCCAGCAGTGGTACAGGAAAGAACACTGAAGCTTTCTTT.

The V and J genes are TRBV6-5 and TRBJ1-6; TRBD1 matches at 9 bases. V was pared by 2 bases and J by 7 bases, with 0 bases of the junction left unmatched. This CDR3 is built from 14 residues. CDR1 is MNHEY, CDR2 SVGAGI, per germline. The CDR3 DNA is TGTGCCAGCAGTTACGGACAGGGGAATTCACCCCTCCACTTT. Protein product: CASSYGQGNSPLHF.

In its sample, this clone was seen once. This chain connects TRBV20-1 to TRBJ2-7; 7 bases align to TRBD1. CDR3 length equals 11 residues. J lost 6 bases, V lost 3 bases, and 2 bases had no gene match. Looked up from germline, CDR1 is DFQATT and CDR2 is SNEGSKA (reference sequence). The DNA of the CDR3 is TGCAGTGCTAGGGGACAGCCCGAGCAGTACTTC. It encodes CSARGQPEQYF.

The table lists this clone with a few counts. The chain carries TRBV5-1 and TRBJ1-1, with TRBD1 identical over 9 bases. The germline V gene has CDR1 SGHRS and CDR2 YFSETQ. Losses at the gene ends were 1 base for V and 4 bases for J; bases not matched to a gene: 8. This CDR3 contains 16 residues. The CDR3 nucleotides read TGCGCCAGCAGCTTGCGTCAAGGACAGGGGTTCACTGAAGCTTTCTTT. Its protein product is CASSLRQGQGFTEAFF.